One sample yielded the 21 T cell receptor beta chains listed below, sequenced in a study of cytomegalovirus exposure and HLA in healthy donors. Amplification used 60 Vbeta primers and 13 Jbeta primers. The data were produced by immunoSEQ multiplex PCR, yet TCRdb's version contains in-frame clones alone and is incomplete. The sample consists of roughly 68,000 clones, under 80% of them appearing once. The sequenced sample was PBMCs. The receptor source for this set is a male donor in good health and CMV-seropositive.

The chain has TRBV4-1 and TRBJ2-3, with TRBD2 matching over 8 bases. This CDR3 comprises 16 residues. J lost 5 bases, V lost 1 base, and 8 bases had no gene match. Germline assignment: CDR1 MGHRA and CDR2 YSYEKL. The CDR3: CASSQVPSGGGDTQYF. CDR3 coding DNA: TGCGCCAGCAGCCAAGTCCCCTCGGGGGGGGGAGATACGCAGTATTTT.

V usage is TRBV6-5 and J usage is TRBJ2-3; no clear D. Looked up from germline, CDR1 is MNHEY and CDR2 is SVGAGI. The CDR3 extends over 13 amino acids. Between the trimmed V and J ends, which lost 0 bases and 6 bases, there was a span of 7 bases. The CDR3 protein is CASSYSDGDTQYF. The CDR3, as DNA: TGTGCCAGCAGTTACTCTGATGGCGATACGCAGTATTTT.

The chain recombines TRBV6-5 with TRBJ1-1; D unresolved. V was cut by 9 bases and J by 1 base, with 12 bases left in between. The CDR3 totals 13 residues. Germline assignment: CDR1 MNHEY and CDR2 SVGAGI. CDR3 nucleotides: TGTGCCAGTAAACAGCTTCAGAACACTGAAGCTTTCTTT. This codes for CASKQLQNTEAFF.

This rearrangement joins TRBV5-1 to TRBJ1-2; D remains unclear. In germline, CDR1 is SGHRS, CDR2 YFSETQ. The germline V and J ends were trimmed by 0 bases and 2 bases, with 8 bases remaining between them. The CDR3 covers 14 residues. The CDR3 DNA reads TGCGCCAGCAGCTTGGGTCAAAAAAACTATGGCTACACCTTC. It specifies CASSLGQKNYGYTF.

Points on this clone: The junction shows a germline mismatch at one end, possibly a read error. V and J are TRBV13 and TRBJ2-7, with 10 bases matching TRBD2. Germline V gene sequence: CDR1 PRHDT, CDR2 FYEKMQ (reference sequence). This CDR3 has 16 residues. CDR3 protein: CASSPPPSGGSHEQYF. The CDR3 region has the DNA TGTGCCAGCAGCCCCCCTCCTAGCGGGGGCTCCCACGAGCAGTACTTC.

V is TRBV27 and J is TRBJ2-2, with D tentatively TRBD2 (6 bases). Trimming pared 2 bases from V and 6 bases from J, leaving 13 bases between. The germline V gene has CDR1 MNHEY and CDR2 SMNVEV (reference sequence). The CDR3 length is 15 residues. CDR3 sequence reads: CASSLLGGDAGELFF. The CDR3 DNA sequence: TGTGCCAGCAGTTTACTCGGAGGGGATGCCGGGGAGCTGTTTTTT.

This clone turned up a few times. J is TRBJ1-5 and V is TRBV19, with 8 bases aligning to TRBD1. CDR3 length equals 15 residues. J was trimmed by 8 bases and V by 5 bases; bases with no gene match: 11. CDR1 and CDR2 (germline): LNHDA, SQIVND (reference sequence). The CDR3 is CASSGFGQGHEPQHF. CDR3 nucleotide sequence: TGTGCCAGTAGTGGGTTCGGACAGGGCCATGAGCCCCAGCATTTT.

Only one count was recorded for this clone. The CDR3 here is CASCPVSNQPQHF. The CDR3 DNA reads TGTGCCAGTTGTCCTGTGAGCAATCAGCCCCAGCATTTT. The chain combines TRBV19 with TRBJ1-5; D unclear. V shed 8 bases and J shed 1 base, with 9 bases lying between them. CDR1 and CDR2 (germline): LNHDA, SQIVND (reference sequence). CDR3 size: 13 residues.

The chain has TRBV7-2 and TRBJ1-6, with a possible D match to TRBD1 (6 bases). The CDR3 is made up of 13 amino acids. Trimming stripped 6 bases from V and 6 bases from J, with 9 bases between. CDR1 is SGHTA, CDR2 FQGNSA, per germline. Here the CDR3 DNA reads TGTGCCAGCAGGCGACAGGCTAATTCACCCCTCCACTTT. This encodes CASRRQANSPLHF.

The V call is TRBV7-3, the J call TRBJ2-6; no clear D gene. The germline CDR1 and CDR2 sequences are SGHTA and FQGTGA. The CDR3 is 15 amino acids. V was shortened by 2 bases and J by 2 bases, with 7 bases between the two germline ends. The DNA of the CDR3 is TGTGCCAGCAGCTTACAGGTCACTGGGGCCAACGTCCTGACTTTC. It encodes CASSLQVTGANVLTF.

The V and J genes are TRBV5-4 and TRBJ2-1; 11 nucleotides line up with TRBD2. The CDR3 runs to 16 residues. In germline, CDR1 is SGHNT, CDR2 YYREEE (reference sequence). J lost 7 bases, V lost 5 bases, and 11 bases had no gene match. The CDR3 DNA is TGTGCCAGCAGTTTCCTAGCGGGGGGTCACGTAAATGAGCAGTTCTTC. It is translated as CASSFLAGGHVNEQFF.

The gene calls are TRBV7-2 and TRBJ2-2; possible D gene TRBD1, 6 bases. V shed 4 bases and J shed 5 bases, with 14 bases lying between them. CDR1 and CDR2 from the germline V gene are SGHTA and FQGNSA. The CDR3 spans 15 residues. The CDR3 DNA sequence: TGTGCCAGCAGCTACGGGACACCCGCTACCGGGGAGCTGTTTTTT. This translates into CASSYGTPATGELFF.

CDR3 residues: CASSDYRVGNQPQHF. The CDR3, as DNA: TGTGCCAGCAGTGACTACAGGGTGGGCAATCAGCCCCAGCATTTT. V usage is TRBV6-1 and J usage is TRBJ1-5; weak D call: TRBD1 (6 bases). The germline V and J ends were trimmed by 3 bases and 2 bases, with 11 bases remaining between them. Germline-derived CDR1 and CDR2 are MNHNS and SASEGT. This CDR3 comprises 15 residues.

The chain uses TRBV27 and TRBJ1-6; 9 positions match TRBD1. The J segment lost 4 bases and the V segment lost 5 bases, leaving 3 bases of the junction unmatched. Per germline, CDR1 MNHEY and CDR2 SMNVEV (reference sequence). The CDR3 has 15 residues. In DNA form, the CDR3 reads TGTGCCAGCAGTGCCGGGACAGGGTATAATTCACCCCTCCACTTT. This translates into CASSAGTGYNSPLHF.

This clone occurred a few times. The CDR3 is CASSLEAGNSPLHF. In DNA, the CDR3 is TGCGCCAGCAGCTTGGAGGCAGGCAATTCACCCCTCCACTTT. The chain recombines TRBV5-1 with TRBJ1-6; no firm D call. Germline assignment: CDR1 SGHRS and CDR2 YFSETQ. V lost 0 bases and J lost 7, with 8 bases in between. The CDR3 totals 14 residues.

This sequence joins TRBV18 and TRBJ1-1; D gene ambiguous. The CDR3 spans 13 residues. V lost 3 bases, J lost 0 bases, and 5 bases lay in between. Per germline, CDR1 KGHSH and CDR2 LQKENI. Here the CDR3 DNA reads TGTGCCAGCTCACCCCGAGTGAACACTGAAGCTTTCTTT. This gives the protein CASSPRVNTEAFF.

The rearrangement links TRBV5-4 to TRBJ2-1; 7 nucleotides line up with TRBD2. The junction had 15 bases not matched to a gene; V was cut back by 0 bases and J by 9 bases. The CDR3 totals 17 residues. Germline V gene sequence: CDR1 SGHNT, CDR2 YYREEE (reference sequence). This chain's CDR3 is CASSLVELARGHPEQFF. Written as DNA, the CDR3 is TGTGCCAGCAGCTTGGTGGAACTAGCGAGAGGGCACCCTGAGCAGTTCTTC.

CDR3 amino acids: CASSLTDRDNSPLHF. Here the CDR3 DNA reads TGCGCCAGCAGCCTGACGGACAGGGATAATTCACCCCTCCACTTT. The chain uses TRBV4-3 and TRBJ1-6; 8 bases match TRBD1. Germline assignment: CDR1 LGHNA and CDR2 YSLEER. This CDR3 has 15 amino acids. The trim removed 4 bases at V and 5 bases at J, leaving 4 bases unmatched.

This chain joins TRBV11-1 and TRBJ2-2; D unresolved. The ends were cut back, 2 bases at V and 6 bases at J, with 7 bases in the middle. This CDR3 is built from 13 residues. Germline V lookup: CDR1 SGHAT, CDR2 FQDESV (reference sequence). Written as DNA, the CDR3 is TGTGCCAGCAGCTTAAGTCGGGCCGGGGAGCTGTTTTTT. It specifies CASSLSRAGELFF.

The CDR3 DNA follows: TGTGCCAGCAAGACAGGGGTGGGTTCACCCCTCCACTTT. Its protein is CASKTGVGSPLHF. The genes are TRBV27 and TRBJ1-6; 8 bases agree with TRBD1. CDR3 length: 13 amino acids. V lost 7 bases, J lost 9 bases, and 5 bases stayed unmatched. CDR1 and CDR2 (germline): MNHEY, SMNVEV (reference sequence).

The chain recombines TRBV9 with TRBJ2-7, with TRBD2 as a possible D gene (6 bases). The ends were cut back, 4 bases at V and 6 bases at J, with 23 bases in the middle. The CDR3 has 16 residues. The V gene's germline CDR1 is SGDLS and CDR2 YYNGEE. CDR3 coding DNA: TGTGCCAGCAGCCCCCACGCGGAGGGAGTGAGACTCGAGCAGTACTTC. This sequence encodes CASSPHAEGVRLEQYF.